This entry concerns a single TCR beta chain. The germline gene is not matched at one end of the junction; a read error may be the cause. MiXCR, run by TCRdb on the reads, gives a single entry per CDR3 protein. The table lists under 850,000 distinct CDR3 sequences, 35% of them singletons. This sample is drawn from a study of T cell repertoires in cytomegalovirus infection. This CDR3 comprises 13 residues. The source of this sequence is a human donor in good health (CMV status not recorded). Some clones in this sample may be carry-over from other donors' samples. Material for sequencing was PBMCs. This chain joins TRBV12-3 or TRBV12-4 and TRBJ1-2; D is unresolved. CDR3 nucleotides: TGTGCCAGCAGAATCCAGGCTAACTATGTCTACACCTTC. It codes for CASRIQANYVYTF.